This T cell receptor (beta chain) was identified in a study of T cell responses to AZD1222 COVID-19 vaccine. Findings of the study overall: Baseline seropositivity characterized only a handful of AZD1222 recipients.

On this clone: Its antigen is as yet unknown.

The assay was immunoSEQ multiplex PCR, and TCRdb's table has in-frame clones only and misses some. The table includes 110,000 to 150,000 clones, 80% to 95% detected once. The CDR3 spans 15 residues. Trimming removed 2 bases at V and 0 bases at J, with 9 bases between. Germline loops: CDR1 SGHRS, CDR2 YFSETQ. This specimen consisted of peripheral blood, obtained on day 0 of AZD1222 vaccination. This chain connects TRBV5-1 to TRBJ1-5; D ambiguous. This clonotype was obtained from an adult in good health. For the CDR3, the DNA is TGCGCCAGCAGCTTTGGGGTATATAGCAATCAGCCCCAGCATTTT. It translates to CASSFGVYSNQPQHF. Based on the CDR3 plus reference TRBV5-1 and TRBJ1-5, the full variable domain is KAGVTQTPRYLIKTRGQQVTLSCSPISGHRSVSWYQQTPGQGLQFLFEYFSETQRNKGNFPGRFSGRQFSNSRSEMNVSTLELGDSALYLCASSFGVYSNQPQHFGDGTRLSIL.